This TCR beta chain came from a study of cytomegalovirus exposure and HLA in healthy donors. In the PCR, 60 Vbeta and 13 Jbeta primers were used. Assay used: immunoSEQ multiplex PCR; TCRdb lists only in-frame clones, some missing. This table has about 180,000 clones, over 75% appearing once. The CDR3 extends over 13 amino acids. Losses at the gene ends were 7 bases for V and 7 bases for J; bases not matched to a gene: 5. Germline CDR1 LNHDA, CDR2 SQIVND (reference sequence). With regard to this clone: Its antigen is not identified.

Points from the study as a whole: Based on reports, TCR beta sequences accurately predicted HLA-A and HLA-B alleles for most subjects.

The TCR sequence derives from a man between 60 and 75 years old in good health and CMV-seronegative. This rearrangement joins TRBV19 to TRBJ1-5, with TRBD1 identical over 9 bases. Input material: PBMCs. CDR3 DNA: TGTGCCAGTATGGGGACAGGGCGGCAGCCCCAGCATTTT. Translated, it gives CASMGTGRQPQHF.